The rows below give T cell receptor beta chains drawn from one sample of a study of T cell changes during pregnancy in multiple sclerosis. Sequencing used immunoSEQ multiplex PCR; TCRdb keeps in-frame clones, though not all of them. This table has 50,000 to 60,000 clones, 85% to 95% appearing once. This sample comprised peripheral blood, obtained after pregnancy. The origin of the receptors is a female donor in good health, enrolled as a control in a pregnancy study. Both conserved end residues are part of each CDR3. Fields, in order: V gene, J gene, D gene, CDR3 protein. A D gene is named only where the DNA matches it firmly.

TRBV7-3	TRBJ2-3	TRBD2	CASSRRLAGGPTDTQYF
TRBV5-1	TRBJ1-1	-	CASSSTPRGGITEAFF
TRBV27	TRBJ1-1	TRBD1	CASSFATGGGTEAFF
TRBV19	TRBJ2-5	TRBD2	CASSIGLAGAGQETQYF
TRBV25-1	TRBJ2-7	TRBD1	CTSSESSGTGDNEQYF
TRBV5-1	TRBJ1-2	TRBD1	CASSLDRGNYGYTF
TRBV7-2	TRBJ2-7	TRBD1	CASNPQGADEQYF
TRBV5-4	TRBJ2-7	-	CASSLTGTGAYEQYF
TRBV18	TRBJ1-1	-	CASSPKREGSEAFF
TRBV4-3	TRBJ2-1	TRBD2	CASSPLAGGLEQFF
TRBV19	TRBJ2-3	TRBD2	CASSSRPGTSGRREDTQYF
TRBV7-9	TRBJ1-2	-	CAGESLAGAFYGYTF
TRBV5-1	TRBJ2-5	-	CASSLTAQETQYF
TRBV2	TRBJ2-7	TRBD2	CASSPPGMAGGSYEQYF
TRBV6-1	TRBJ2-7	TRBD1	CASSEGGTGVYEQYF
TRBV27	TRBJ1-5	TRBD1	CASSLGQGPHGNQPQHF
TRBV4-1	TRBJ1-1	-	CASSHADEAFF
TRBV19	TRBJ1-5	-	CASRGQGNQPQHF
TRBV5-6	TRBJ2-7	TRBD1	CASSGWGTGHYEQYF
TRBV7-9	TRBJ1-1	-	CASSYQQTLNTEAFF
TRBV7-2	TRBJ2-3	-	CASSLAAGPLPTDTQYF
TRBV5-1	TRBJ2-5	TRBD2	CASSMTSGVWTQYF
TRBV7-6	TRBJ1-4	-	CASSPHRERNEKLFF
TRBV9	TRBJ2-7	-	CASSGMSGTYEQYF
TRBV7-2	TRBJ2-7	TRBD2	CASSRTSGVYEQYF
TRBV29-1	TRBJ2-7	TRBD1	CSVEGGDRVYEQYF
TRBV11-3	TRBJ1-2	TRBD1	CASSKRPGTGGSDGYTF
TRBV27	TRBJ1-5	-	CASSLGGPNQPQHF
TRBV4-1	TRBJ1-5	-	CASSHLAGGVEDQPQHF
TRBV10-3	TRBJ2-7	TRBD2	CASYGGSSYEQYF
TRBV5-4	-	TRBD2	CASSGGTRRPYEQYF
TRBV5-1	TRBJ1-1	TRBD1	CASSLGTGTEAFF